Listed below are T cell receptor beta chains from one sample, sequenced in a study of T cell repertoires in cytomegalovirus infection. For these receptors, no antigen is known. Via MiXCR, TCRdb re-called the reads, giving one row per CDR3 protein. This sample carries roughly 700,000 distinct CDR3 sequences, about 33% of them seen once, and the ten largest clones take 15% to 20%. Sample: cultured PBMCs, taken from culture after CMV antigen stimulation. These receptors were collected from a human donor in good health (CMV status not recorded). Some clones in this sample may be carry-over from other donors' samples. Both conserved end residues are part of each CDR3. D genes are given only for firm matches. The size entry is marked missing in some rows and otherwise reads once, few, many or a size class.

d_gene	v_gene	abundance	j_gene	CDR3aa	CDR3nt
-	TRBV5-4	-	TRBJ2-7	CASSLEQGRTYEQYF	TGTGCCAGCAGCTTGGAACAGGGGAGGACCTACGAGCAGTACTTC
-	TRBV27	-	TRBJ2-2	CASTLRGAKASGELFF	TGTGCCAGCACCCTCCGGGGGGCTAAAGCCAGCGGGGAGCTGTTTTTT
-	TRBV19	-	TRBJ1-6	CASSIFPRADSPLHF	TGTGCCAGTAGTATCTTCCCCCGCGCTGATTCACCCCTCCACTTT
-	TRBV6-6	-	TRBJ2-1	CASVGVYNEQFF	TGTGCCAGTGTAGGGGTTTACAATGAGCAGTTCTTC
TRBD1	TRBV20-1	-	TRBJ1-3	CSATTGQPNSNSGNTIYF	TGCAGTGCGACAACGGGACAGCCGAACTCAAACTCTGGAAACACCATATATTTT
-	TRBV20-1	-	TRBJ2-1	CSARELYVLSNEQFF	TGCAGTGCTAGAGAGCTTTATGTTCTGTCCAATGAGCAGTTCTTC
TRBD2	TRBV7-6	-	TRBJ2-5	CASSLEGGRGSETQYF	TGTGCCAGCAGCTTAGAGGGCGGGAGGGGGTCGGAGACCCAGTACTTC
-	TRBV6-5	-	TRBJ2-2	CASSYSRTTRELFF	TGTGCCAGCAGTTACTCGAGGACAACCCGGGAGCTGTTTTTT
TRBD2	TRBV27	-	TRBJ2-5	CASSSTRTSGDFRETQYF	TGTGCCAGCAGTTCGACCAGGACTAGCGGGGACTTCAGGGAGACCCAGTACTTC
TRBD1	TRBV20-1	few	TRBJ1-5	CSARSSQGVNQPQHF	TGCAGTGCTAGGTCGTCCCAGGGGGTCAATCAGCCCCAGCATTTT
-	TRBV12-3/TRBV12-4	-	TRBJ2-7	CASSLEGALKQYF	TGTGCCAGCAGTTTAGAGGGCGCGTTAAAGCAGTACTTC
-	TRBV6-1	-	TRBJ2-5	CASIVPGVETQYF	TGTGCCAGCATTGTTCCGGGGGTGGAGACCCAGTACTTC
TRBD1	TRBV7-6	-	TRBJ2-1	CASSPRAGGPHNEQFF	TGTGCCAGCAGCCCAAGGGCAGGGGGCCCGCACAATGAGCAGTTCTTC
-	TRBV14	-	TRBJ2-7	CASSQDTGELAVHF	TGTGCCAGCAGCCAAGATACAGGGGAACTAGCGGTGCACTTC
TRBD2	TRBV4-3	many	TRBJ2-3	CASSPTGLAGDTQYF	TGCGCCAGCAGCCCAACTGGACTAGCGGGGGATACGCAGTATTTT
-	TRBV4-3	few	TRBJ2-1	CASSQERDYYNEQFF	TGCGCCAGCAGCCAAGAACGAGACTACTACAATGAGCAGTTCTTC
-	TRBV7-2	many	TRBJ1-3	CASSLKAGSSGNTIYF	TGTGCCAGCAGCTTGAAAGCGGGAAGCTCTGGAAACACCATATATTTT
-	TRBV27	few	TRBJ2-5	CASSPLGFGVTETQYF	TGTGCCAGCAGTCCCTTAGGATTCGGGGTTACAGAGACCCAGTACTTC
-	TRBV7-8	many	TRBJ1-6	CASSHGTQEISSYNSPLHF	TGTGCCAGCAGCCACGGGACACAGGAGATCAGCTCCTATAATTCACCCCTCCACTTT
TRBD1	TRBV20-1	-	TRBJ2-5	CSANRGLQETQYF	TGCAGTGCTAACAGGGGGCTCCAAGAGACCCAGTACTTC
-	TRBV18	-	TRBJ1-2	CASSPTAENYGYTF	TGTGCCAGCTCACCAACGGCAGAGAACTATGGCTACACCTTC
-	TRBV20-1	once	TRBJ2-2	CSATGGLNTGELFF	TGCAGTGCTACAGGGGGGCTGAACACCGGGGAGCTGTTTTTT
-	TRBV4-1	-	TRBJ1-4	CATRLATNEKLFF	TGTGCCACCAGGTTAGCAACTAATGAAAAACTGTTTTTT
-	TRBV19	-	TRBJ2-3	CASSIPGRAATDTQYF	TGTGCCAGTAGTATTCCAGGCAGGGCCGCCACAGATACGCAGTATTTT
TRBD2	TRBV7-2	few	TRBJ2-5	CASSLLAPESTQYF	TGTGCCAGCAGCCTACTAGCGCCCGAGTCGACCCAGTACTTC
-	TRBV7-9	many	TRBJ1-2	CASSQGRAWASYGYTF	TGTGCCAGCAGCCAAGGACGGGCCTGGGCCTCCTATGGCTACACCTTC
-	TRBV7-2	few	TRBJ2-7	CASSFKGPRYEQYF	TGTGCCAGCAGCTTTAAGGGACCTAGGTACGAGCAGTACTTC
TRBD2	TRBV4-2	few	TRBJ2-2	CASSPTVGTSGTGELFF	TGTGCCAGCAGCCCTACTGTTGGGACTAGCGGCACCGGGGAGCTGTTTTTT
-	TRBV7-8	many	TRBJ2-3	CASSLVFNAGTDTQYF	TGTGCCAGCAGCTTAGTTTTCAACGCCGGCACAGATACGCAGTATTTT
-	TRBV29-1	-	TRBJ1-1	CSVEAWTNTEAFF	TGCAGCGTTGAAGCTTGGACGAACACTGAAGCTTTCTTT
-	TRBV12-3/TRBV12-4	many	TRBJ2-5	CASSLNRGQETQYF	TGTGCCAGCAGCTTAAACCGGGGGCAAGAGACCCAGTACTTC
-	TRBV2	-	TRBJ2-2	CASRQPPGELFF	TGTGCCAGCAGACAACCACCGGGGGAGCTGTTTTTT
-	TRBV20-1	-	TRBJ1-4	CSASGTANEKLFF	TGCAGTGCTTCCGGGACGGCGAATGAAAAACTGTTTTTT